These 15 T cell receptor beta chains were all obtained from the same sample, sequenced in a study of T cell changes during pregnancy in multiple sclerosis. Method: immunoSEQ multiplex PCR; TCRdb's copy keeps in-frame clones and lacks some. The table records almost 95,000 clones, under 95% of them present only once. This sample comprised peripheral blood, obtained in the first trimester of pregnancy. The receptors derive from a female donor with multiple sclerosis, enrolled in a pregnancy study.

This clone was counted only a few times. This rearrangement joins TRBV5-4 to TRBJ2-2, with D unclear. V gave up 0 bases and J gave up 6 bases, with 15 bases separating them. The CDR3 covers 16 residues. CDR1 and CDR2 (germline): SGHNT, YYREEE (reference sequence). The CDR3 reads CASSLAPTKLAGELFF. The CDR3 DNA reads TGTGCCAGCAGCTTGGCCCCCACCAAGCTTGCCGGGGAGCTGTTTTTT.

This chain uses TRBV30 with TRBJ2-1, with D possibly TRBD2 on 6 matching bases. V was cut by 2 bases and J by 6 bases, with 17 bases left in between. The CDR3 is 15 residues long. Per germline, CDR1 GTSNPN and CDR2 SVGIG (reference sequence). In DNA form, the CDR3 reads TGTGCCTGGAGTCCGACTAGGCGGTTTTCCAATGAGCAGTTCTTC. Amino acids: CAWSPTRRFSNEQFF. The full variable domain, completed using reference TRBV30 and TRBJ2-1, is SQTIHQWPATLVQPVGSPLSLECTVEGTSNPNLYWYRQAAGRGLQLLFYSVGIGQISSEVPQNLSASRPQDRQFILSSKKLLLSDSGFYLCAWSPTRRFSNEQFFGPGTRLTVL.

The chain has TRBV7-2 and TRBJ2-5, with D possibly being TRBD2 (5 bases). The CDR3 covers 13 residues. Germline CDR1 SGHTA, CDR2 FQGNSA. The V end lost 4 bases, the J end lost 5 bases, and 11 bases lay between the germline ends. This CDR3 is CASSWAGFETQYF. For the CDR3, the DNA is TGTGCCAGCAGCTGGGCGGGTTTTGAGACCCAGTACTTC.

This rearrangement joins TRBV5-1 to TRBJ2-5; 11 nucleotides line up with TRBD1. CDR1 is SGHRS, CDR2 YFSETQ, per germline. This CDR3 region has 17 residues. V was clipped by 7 bases and J by 3 bases; unmatched bases: 14. The CDR3 loop is CASCEGQGVNDKETQYF. CDR3 in DNA: TGCGCCAGCTGCGAGGGACAGGGGGTTAACGACAAAGAGACCCAGTACTTC.

The chain links TRBV5-1 to TRBJ1-4, with D tentatively TRBD1 (6 bases). Germline CDR1 reads SGHRS; CDR2 reads YFSETQ. The CDR3 is 16 amino acids. Trimming stripped 2 bases from V and 3 bases from J, with 14 bases between. The CDR3: CASSFGGRWANEKLFF. DNA for the CDR3: TGCGCCAGCAGCTTCGGGGGGCGGTGGGCTAATGAAAAACTGTTTTTT.

J is TRBJ1-1 and V is TRBV2; 7 bases agree with TRBD1. CDR1 is SNHLY and CDR2 is FYNNEI in the germline V gene. V shed 6 bases, J shed 5 bases, and the junction held 3 bases outside the gene matches. This CDR3 region has 12 residues. The CDR3 DNA reads TGTGCCAGCAGCGCAGGGGGGACTGAAGCTTTCTTT. Protein product: CASSAGGTEAFF.

The J gene is TRBJ1-1, the V gene TRBV5-1; 11 bases agree with TRBD1. Unmatched junction bases numbered 12, after V lost 4 bases and J lost 4 bases. CDR3 length: 17 residues. Germline CDR1 SGHRS, CDR2 YFSETQ. This CDR3 reads CASSDRDRGALGTEAFF. The CDR3 DNA reads TGCGCCAGCAGCGACCGGGACAGGGGGGCCCTAGGCACTGAAGCTTTCTTT.

As for this clone: One junction end disagrees with the germline gene, perhaps due to a read error. V is TRBV9 and J is TRBJ2-7, with TRBD1 matching over 9 bases. This CDR3 contains 14 residues. The germline gives CDR1 SGDLS, CDR2 YYNGEE. Here the CDR3 reads CASSVSPGTGFTNF. The CDR3 DNA sequence: TGTGCCAGCAGCGTAAGCCCCGGGACAGGGTTCACAAACTTC.

The chain recombines TRBV5-4 with TRBJ2-3, with D possibly matching TRBD2 (5 bases). Per the germline V gene, CDR1 is SGHNT and CDR2 is YYREEE (reference sequence). The V and J ends lost 1 base and 0 bases respectively, with 12 bases between them. The CDR3 extends over 16 amino acids. The chain's CDR3 is CASSLPRGISTDTQYF. DNA for the CDR3: TGTGCCAGCAGCTTGCCGAGAGGGATTAGCACAGATACGCAGTATTTT.

This chain joins TRBV5-1 and TRBJ2-5; the D is unclear. The germline CDR1 and CDR2 sequences are SGHRS and YFSETQ. Trimming took 0 bases from V and 3 from J, leaving 18 bases between them. This CDR3 is 17 amino acids long. In DNA, the CDR3 is TGCGCCAGCAGCTTGGGGTACGCCCGAGCCTCAAAAGAGACCCAGTACTTC. It translates to CASSLGYARASKETQYF.

This chain links TRBV14 with TRBJ1-2; D gene unclear. With 6 bases removed from V and 5 bases from J, the gap between germline ends came to 25 bases. The V gene's germline CDR1 is SGHDN and CDR2 FVKESK. There are 17 residues in the CDR3. CDR3 coding DNA: TGTGCCAGCAGAGAAGGACTAATAATTTCTCTAAGATATGGCTACACCTTC. Its protein product is CASREGLIISLRYGYTF.

The chain links TRBV6-5 to TRBJ2-7; D is perhaps TRBD1 (6 bases). Trimming pared 2 bases from V and 9 bases from J, leaving 20 bases between. CDR3 size: 15 residues. CDR1 is MNHEY, CDR2 SVGAGI, per germline. Written as DNA, the CDR3 is TGTGCCAGCAGTTACCTGACAGGCCGTGGCCGAGGGCAGTACTTC. Amino acid sequence: CASSYLTGRGRGQYF.

The chain joins TRBV4-1 to TRBJ1-2, with D hard to call. There are 15 residues in the CDR3. V dropped 5 bases and J dropped 4 bases, with 17 bases sitting between them. The germline V gene encodes CDR1 MGHRA and CDR2 YSYEKL. For the CDR3, the DNA is TGCGCCAGCAGCTACGAGGCCGGGAGGAGCTATGGCTACACCTTC. Translation: CASSYEAGRSYGYTF.

This clone has more than one count but fewer than ten. The rearrangement uses TRBV19 and TRBJ1-1; D ambiguous. CDR3 length: 15 residues. The V and J ends lost 1 base and 2 bases respectively, with 11 bases between them. The germline gives CDR1 LNHDA, CDR2 SQIVND (reference sequence). The chain's CDR3 is CASSIAQRRNTEAFF. The CDR3 nucleotides read TGTGCCAGTAGTATAGCTCAGCGGAGAAACACTGAAGCTTTCTTT.

This clone showed up just a few times. The chain couples TRBV29-1 to TRBJ2-3, with 8 bases lining up with TRBD2. There are 13 residues in the CDR3. Trimming at V came to 1 base and at J to 8 bases, leaving 5 bases not matched to a gene. Germline-derived CDR1 and CDR2 are SQVTM and ANQGSEA. CDR3 in amino acids: CSVEVAAGGTQYF. The CDR3, as DNA: TGCAGCGTTGAAGTAGCCGCGGGAGGTACGCAGTATTTT.